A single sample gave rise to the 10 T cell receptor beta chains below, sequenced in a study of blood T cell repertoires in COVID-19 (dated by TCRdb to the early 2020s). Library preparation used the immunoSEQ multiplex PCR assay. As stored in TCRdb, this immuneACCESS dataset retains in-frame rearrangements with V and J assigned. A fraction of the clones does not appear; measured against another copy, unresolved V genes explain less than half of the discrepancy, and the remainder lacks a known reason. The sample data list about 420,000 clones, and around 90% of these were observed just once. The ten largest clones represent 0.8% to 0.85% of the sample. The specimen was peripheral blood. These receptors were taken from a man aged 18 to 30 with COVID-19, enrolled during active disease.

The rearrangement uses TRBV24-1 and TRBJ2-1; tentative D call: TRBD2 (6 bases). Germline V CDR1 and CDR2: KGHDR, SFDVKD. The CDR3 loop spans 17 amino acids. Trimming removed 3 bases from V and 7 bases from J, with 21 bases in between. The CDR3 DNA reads TGTGCCACCAGTGATACGACGGCGGGAAAGAGGAGGAATGAGCAGTTCTTC. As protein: CATSDTTAGKRRNEQFF.

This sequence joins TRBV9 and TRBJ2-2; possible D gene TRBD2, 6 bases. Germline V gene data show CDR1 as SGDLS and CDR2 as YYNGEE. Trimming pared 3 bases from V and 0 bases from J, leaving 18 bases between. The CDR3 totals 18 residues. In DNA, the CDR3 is TGTGCCAGCAGCGGGAAGTACGTTAGGGAGGCGAACACCGGGGAGCTGTTTTTT. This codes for CASSGKYVREANTGELFF.

CDR3 sequence: CASSDRTGDNNEQFF. The CDR3 DNA sequence: TGTGCCAGCAGCGACCGGACAGGTGATAACAATGAGCAGTTCTTC. The gene calls are TRBV6-6 and TRBJ2-1, with 7 bases aligning to TRBD1. The CDR3 runs 15 residues. The germline V gene encodes CDR1 MNHNY and CDR2 SVGAGI (reference sequence). Trimming took 6 bases from V and 5 from J; bases not matched to a gene: 10.

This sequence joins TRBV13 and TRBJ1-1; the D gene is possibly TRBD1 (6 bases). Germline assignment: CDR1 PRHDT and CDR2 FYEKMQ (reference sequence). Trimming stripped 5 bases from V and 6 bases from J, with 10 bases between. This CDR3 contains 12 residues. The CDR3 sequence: CASSPGDAEAFF. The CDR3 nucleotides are TGTGCCAGCAGCCCAGGGGATGCTGAAGCTTTCTTT.

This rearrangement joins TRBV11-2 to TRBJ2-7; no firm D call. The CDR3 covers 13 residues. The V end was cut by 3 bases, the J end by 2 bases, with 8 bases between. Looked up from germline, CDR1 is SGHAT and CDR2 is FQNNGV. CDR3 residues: CASSFGATYEQYF. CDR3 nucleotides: TGTGCCAGCAGCTTTGGAGCTACCTACGAGCAGTACTTC.

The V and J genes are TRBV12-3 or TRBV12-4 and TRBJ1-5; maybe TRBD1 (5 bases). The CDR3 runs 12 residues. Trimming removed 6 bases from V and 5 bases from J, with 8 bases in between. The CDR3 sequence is CASSRVDQPQHF. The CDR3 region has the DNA TGTGCCAGCAGCAGGGTCGATCAGCCCCAGCATTTT.

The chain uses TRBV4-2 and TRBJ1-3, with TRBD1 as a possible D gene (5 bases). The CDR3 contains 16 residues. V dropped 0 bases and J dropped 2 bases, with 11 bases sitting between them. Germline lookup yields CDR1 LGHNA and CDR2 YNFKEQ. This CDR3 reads CASSQDWWGPGNTIYF. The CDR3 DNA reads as TGTGCCAGCAGCCAAGATTGGTGGGGCCCTGGAAACACCATATATTTT.

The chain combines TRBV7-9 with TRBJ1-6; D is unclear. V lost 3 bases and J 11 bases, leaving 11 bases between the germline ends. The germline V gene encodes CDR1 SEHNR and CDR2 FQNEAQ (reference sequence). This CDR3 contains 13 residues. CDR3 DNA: TGTGCCAGCAGCTTGGAGTCAGTAGCACCCCTCCACTTT. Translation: CASSLESVAPLHF.

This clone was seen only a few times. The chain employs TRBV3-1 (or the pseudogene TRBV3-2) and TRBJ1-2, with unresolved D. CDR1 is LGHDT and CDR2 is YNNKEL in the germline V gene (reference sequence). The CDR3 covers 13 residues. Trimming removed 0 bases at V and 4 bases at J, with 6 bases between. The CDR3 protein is CASSQEAFYGYTF. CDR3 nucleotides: TGTGCCAGCAGCCAAGAGGCATTCTATGGCTACACCTTC.

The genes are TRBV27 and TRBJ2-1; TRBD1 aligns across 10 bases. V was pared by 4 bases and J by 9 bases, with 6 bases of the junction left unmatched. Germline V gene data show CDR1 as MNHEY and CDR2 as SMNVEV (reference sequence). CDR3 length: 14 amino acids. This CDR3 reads CASSSGQGNGEQFF. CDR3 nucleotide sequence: TGTGCCAGCAGTTCGGGACAGGGGAACGGTGAGCAGTTCTTC.